This T cell receptor (beta chain) was sequenced for a study of blood T cell repertoires in COVID-19. About the study: PBMCs, B-cell-depleted T cells, or T cells were the source of the cDNA or gDNA that made up the material.

This table comes from immunoSEQ multiplex PCR, and its TCRdb copy is limited to in-frame clones, with some not included. Of about 400,000 clones listed, approximately 89% were seen once; the top ten hold approximately 1.5%. The participants were between about 18 and 100 years old and came from some 23 US areas. Cohorts were assigned according to the clinical history that participants reported. Donors in Cohort 3 counted as recovered after two negative PCRs, clearance, or symptom resolution. The TCR was taken from a woman in her twenties or thirties who had recovered from COVID-19. Sequencing input: PBMCs or T cells enriched from blood (not recorded which).

The CDR3 DNA follows: TGTGCCAGCACCCCCTACCCAACCCTAACAGGGCCCTCTGGAAACACCATATATTTT. Translation: CASTPYPTLTGPSGNTIYF. The J gene is TRBJ1-3, the V gene TRBV2; possibly TRBD1 for D (6 bases). The CDR3 consists of 19 residues. Germline CDR1 SNHLY, CDR2 FYNNEI. V was clipped by 7 bases and J by 0 bases, with 25 bases between them.